The 6 T cell receptor beta chains in this list originate from one sample, sequenced in a study of vaccination and CD4 T cells after COVID-19. Their specific antigens are unknown. Sequenced with the Oncomine TCR Beta short-read assay was DNA taken from cultured CD4+ T cells. From the PCR reads, TCRdb called clonotypes with MiXCR, one entry per CDR3 protein. In the table there are roughly 11,000 distinct CDR3 sequences, approximately 59% of which are singletons. Documented treatment: roughly 10-day PBMC culture with coronavirus spike peptide pools or control peptides (ViraFEST assay). Sequenced input: CD4+ T cells from blood, cultured in vitro. Receptors originate from a human donor who had recovered from COVID-19.

This clonotype was found once. This chain connects TRBV28 to TRBJ2-7; the match to TRBD2 covers 9 bases. The CDR3 is made up of 14 amino acids. Germline values: CDR1 MDHEN, CDR2 SYDVKM. The CDR3 region is CQVRAGGRPHEQYF. The DNA of the CDR3 is TGTCAGGTTCGGGCGGGAGGGCGTCCCCACGAGCAGTACTTC.

The chain employs TRBV18 and TRBJ1-2; D might be TRBD1 (6 bases). Germline V lookup: CDR1 KGHSH, CDR2 LQKENI. Trimming cost V 5 bases and J 2 bases, with 9 bases left between them. The CDR3 is 13 amino acids. The CDR3 is CASSEDRNYGYTF. The CDR3 DNA is TGTGCCAGCTCAGAGGACAGAAACTATGGCTACACCTTC. The whole variable domain, filled in from reference TRBV18 and TRBJ1-2, reads NAGVMQNPRHLVRRRGQEARLRCSPMKGHSHVYWYRQLPEEGLKFMVYLQKENIIDESGMPKERFSAEFPKEGPSILRIQQVVRGDSAAYFCASSEDRNYGYTFGSGTRLTVV.

The chain links TRBV20-1 to TRBJ2-4; TRBD1 matches 11 bases. V gave up 6 bases and J gave up 8 bases; unmatched junction bases: 6. Germline CDR1 and CDR2: DFQATT and SNEGSKA (reference sequence). The CDR3 consists of 13 residues. CDR3 bases: TGCAGTGCCCCTTGGACAGGGGGCTACATTCAGTACTTC. It is translated as CSAPWTGGYIQYF.

The genes are TRBV6-2 or TRBV6-3 and TRBJ1-5, with D uncertain. Germline values: CDR1 MNHEY, CDR2 SVGEGT. The CDR3 has 16 amino acids. V shed 6 bases and J shed 0 bases, with 15 bases lying between them. CDR3 sequence (DNA): TGTGCCAGCAGGCCCCGGCTGGCAGGTAGCAATCAGCCCCAGCATTTT. This gives the protein CASRPRLAGSNQPQHF.

This clonotype was found once. The chain recombines TRBV30 with TRBJ1-1; D is ambiguous. CDR3 length equals 13 residues. The ends were cut back, 0 bases at V and 0 bases at J, with 5 bases in the middle. The germline CDR1 and CDR2 sequences are GTSNPN and SVGIG (reference sequence). CDR3 sequence: CAWSVLVNTEAFF. Written as DNA, the CDR3 is TGTGCCTGGAGTGTTTTAGTGAACACTGAAGCTTTCTTT.

This chain's CDR3 is CASSSSGVGSPLHF. For the CDR3, the DNA is TGTGCCAGCAGCTCATCGGGGGTAGGTTCACCCCTCCACTTT. The J gene is TRBJ1-6, the V gene TRBV11-2, with D maybe TRBD1 (5 bases). The CDR3 has 14 amino acids. V was cut by 4 bases and J by 9 bases, with 13 bases left in between. Looked up from germline, CDR1 is SGHAT and CDR2 is FQNNGV. The full variable domain, its missing parts supplied by reference TRBV11-2 and TRBJ1-6, is EAGVAQSPRYKIIEKRQSVAFWCNPISGHATLYWYQQILGQGPKLLIQFQNNGVVDDSQLPKDRFSAERLKGVDSTLKIQPAKLEDSAVYLCASSSSGVGSPLHFGNGTRLTVT.